The clone carrying this T cell receptor beta chain was seen a few times. Its antigen is currently unknown. Primers: 60 Vbeta forward and 13 Jbeta reverse. Data came from immunoSEQ multiplex PCR; TCRdb stores just in-frame clones and leaves some out. The table includes about 120,000 clones, about four fifths detected once. These data originate in a study of cytomegalovirus exposure and HLA in healthy donors. Study-level background: Tens of millions of unique TCRs, all from HLA-typed donors, were included in an early release of the data. Regarding the study as a whole: The study listed under 200 cytomegalovirus-associated TCR beta chains. TCR sequences were mostly rare, though some public TCRs occurred in many donors.

J was trimmed by 5 bases and V by 2 bases; bases with no gene match: 14. The V gene's germline CDR1 is KGHSH and CDR2 LQKENI. CDR3 size: 18 residues. Sequenced input: PBMCs. This chain links TRBV18 with TRBJ2-2; 7 bases are a match to TRBD1. This receptor was obtained from a female donor in good health and CMV-seropositive. The CDR3 sequence is CASSPFTSTGPGTGELFF. CDR3 nucleotide sequence: TGTGCCAGCTCACCATTCACCTCGACAGGGCCGGGAACCGGGGAGCTGTTTTTT.